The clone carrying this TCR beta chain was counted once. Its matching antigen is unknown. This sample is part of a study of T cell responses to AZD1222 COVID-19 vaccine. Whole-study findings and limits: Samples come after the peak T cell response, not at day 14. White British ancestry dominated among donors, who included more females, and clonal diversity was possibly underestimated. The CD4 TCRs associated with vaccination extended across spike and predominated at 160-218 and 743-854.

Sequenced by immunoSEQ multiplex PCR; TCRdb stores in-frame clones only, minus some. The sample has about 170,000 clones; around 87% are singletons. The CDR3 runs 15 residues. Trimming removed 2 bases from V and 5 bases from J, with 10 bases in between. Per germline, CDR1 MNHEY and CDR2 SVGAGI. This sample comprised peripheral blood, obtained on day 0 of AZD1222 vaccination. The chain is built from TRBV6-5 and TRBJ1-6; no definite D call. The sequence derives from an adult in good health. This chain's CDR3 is CASSYLLRDNSPLHF. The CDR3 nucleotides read TGTGCCAGCAGTTACCTCTTACGGGATAATTCACCCCTCCACTTT.